This T cell receptor beta chain was obtained from a study of T cells in Graves' hyperthyroidism and ophthalmopathy. Study-wide background: At the time of initial diagnosis and before any treatment, peripheral blood was collected.

RNA transcripts served as the template for amplifying TCR beta CDR3 regions. In the first-round RT-PCR of the TCR CDR3, the HTBI primer set was used. TCRdb processed the multiplex PCR reads anew with MiXCR; each CDR3 protein has one entry. The data show approximately 370,000 distinct CDR3 sequences, under 15% seen once. The CDR3 is made up of 14 amino acids. CDR1 SGHAT and CDR2 FQNNGV come from the germline V gene. J was trimmed by 3 bases and V by 4 bases; bases with no gene match: 5. General study findings and limits: The model anticipated ophthalmopathy a median 6.5 months pre-onset.

This clonotype has a count of ten or more. Its matching antigen is unknown. Exclusion followed for patients with uncontrolled infection, other autoimmune disease, pregnancy or lactation. Clinical symptoms, serum thyroxine, TRAb, thyroid ultrasound and orbital computed tomography informed diagnoses. This sequence was found in a woman in her 30s with Graves' hyperthyroidism. The chain combines TRBV11-2 with TRBJ1-1; TRBD1 matches at 7 bases. Sequenced sample: blood. The CDR3 is CASSSGDSYTEAFF. In DNA form, the CDR3 reads TGTGCCAGCAGCTCCGGGGACAGTTACACTGAAGCTTTCTTT.